The 32 T cell receptor beta chains given below trace back to one sample, sequenced in a study of shared clonotypes between healthy human individuals. Clones were read by immunoSEQ multiplex PCR, and TCRdb kept only the in-frame ones, dropping some. The sample contains more than 850,000 clones, roughly 74% of which appear only once. The sample taken for sequencing was memory CD4+ T cells from PBMCs. Subset meaning: CD45RA-negative fraction. The receptors come from a man between 18 and 35 years old in good health. Some clones in this sample may be carry-over from other donors' samples.

The V call is TRBV19, the J call TRBJ2-7, with D unclear. Trimming took 1 base from V and 0 from J, leaving 10 bases between them. The germline CDR1 and CDR2 sequences are LNHDA and SQIVND (reference sequence). The CDR3 contains 15 residues. The CDR3 sequence: CASSIGRFGSYEQYF. CDR3 nucleotides: TGTGCCAGTAGTATAGGGCGGTTCGGCTCCTACGAGCAGTACTTC.

The rearrangement uses TRBV20-1 and TRBJ1-2, with D perhaps TRBD1 (5 bases). CDR1 is DFQATT and CDR2 is SNEGSKA in the germline V gene (reference sequence). The CDR3 contains 10 residues. With 5 bases removed from V and 7 bases from J, the gap between germline ends came to 8 bases. CDR3 in DNA: TGCAGTGCTTCCCAGGGTGGCTACACCTTC. Its protein product is CSASQGGYTF.

The chain has TRBV27 and TRBJ2-7; D remains unclear. V dropped 8 bases and J dropped 1 base, with 18 bases sitting between them. The germline V gene encodes CDR1 MNHEY and CDR2 SMNVEV (reference sequence). The CDR3 has 15 amino acids. Here the CDR3 DNA reads TGTGCCAGCTATTTACATACCCCCGATTCCTACGAGCAGTACTTC. Its protein is CASYLHTPDSYEQYF.

A remark on this clone: This specimen includes other DNA sequences encoding the same CDR3. This sequence joins TRBV29-1 and TRBJ1-2, with unresolved D. The CDR3 totals 10 residues. The germline V gene encodes CDR1 SQVTM and CDR2 ANQGSEA. Between the trimmed V and J ends, which lost 3 bases and 3 bases, there was a span of 2 bases. As DNA, the CDR3 is TGCAGCGTTGAGTACTATGGCTACACCTTC. Protein: CSVEYYGYTF.

The gene calls are TRBV6-5 and TRBJ2-7, with D maybe TRBD2 (6 bases). V was pared by 6 bases and J by 7 bases, with 16 bases between. The CDR3 covers 13 residues. From germline, CDR1 is MNHEY and CDR2 SVGAGI. The CDR3 DNA follows: TGTGCCAGCAGGAACTTAGCTGGGAGGGAGCAGTACTTC. This sequence encodes CASRNLAGREQYF.

This clone was counted between two and nine times. The chain joins TRBV5-6 to TRBJ2-7, with D perhaps TRBD1 (6 bases). The CDR3 contains 17 residues. V shed 0 bases and J shed 0 bases, with 16 bases lying between them. CDR1 and CDR2 (germline): SGHDT, YYEEEE. The CDR3 DNA is TGTGCCAGCAGCTTGGTGGGGGCCTGGCGGAACTCCTACGAGCAGTACTTC. The encoded protein is CASSLVGAWRNSYEQYF.

V and J are TRBV30 and TRBJ2-7, with TRBD1 matching over 9 bases. Germline V lookup: CDR1 GTSNPN, CDR2 SVGIG (reference sequence). The CDR3 is made up of 13 amino acids. With V trimmed by 1 base and J by 6 bases, 4 bases remained unmatched. The CDR3 protein is CAWSDGQGSEQYF. CDR3 DNA sequence: TGTGCCTGGAGTGACGGACAGGGGAGCGAGCAGTACTTC.

The chain combines TRBV19 with TRBJ2-5; 11 nucleotides line up with TRBD2. The CDR3 extends over 15 amino acids. V gave up 6 bases and J gave up 4 bases; unmatched junction bases: 7. CDR1 is LNHDA, CDR2 SQIVND, per germline (reference sequence). CDR3 sequence (DNA): TGTGCCAGTAGGAGACTAGCGGGGATGGGAGAGACCCAGTACTTC. As protein: CASRRLAGMGETQYF.

The chain combines TRBV7-3 with TRBJ1-1; the D gene is possibly TRBD1 (6 bases). The CDR3 spans 17 residues. Trimming left V 5 bases short and J 6 bases short, with 25 bases between. Germline V gene lookup returns CDR1 SGHTA and CDR2 FQGTGA. The CDR3 region has the DNA TGTGCCAGCAGCGAAAAACCGGGGCGAGCCCAGGGGTCTGAAGCTTTCTTT. Amino acid sequence: CASSEKPGRAQGSEAFF.

The rearrangement uses TRBV4-2 and TRBJ2-7; D call uncertain. The germline V gene has CDR1 LGHNA and CDR2 YNFKEQ. The CDR3 is made up of 12 amino acids. The V and J ends lost 4 bases and 4 bases respectively, with 8 bases between them. CDR3 region: CASSLWGYEQYF. In DNA form, the CDR3 reads TGTGCCAGCAGCCTGTGGGGATACGAGCAGTACTTC.

As concerns this clone: The same CDR3 arises from other DNA sequences in this sample as well. V gene TRBV20-1 combines with J gene TRBJ2-1; D is uncertain. V lost 5 bases to trimming and J lost 6 bases, with 5 bases between them. This CDR3 contains 10 residues. Germline V gives CDR1 DFQATT, CDR2 SNEGSKA (reference sequence). Here the CDR3 DNA reads TGCAGTGCTCCTATCAATGAGCAGTTCTTC. It is translated as CSAPINEQFF.

To note about this clone: Additional DNA sequences in this sample encode the identical CDR3. The J gene is TRBJ1-5, the V gene TRBV18; D gene uncertain. Deletions cut 0 bases from V and 4 bases from J, with 1 base between. The length of the CDR3 is 12 residues. Germline V CDR1 and CDR2: KGHSH, LQKENI. Here the CDR3 DNA reads TGTGCCAGCTCACCACCGAATCAGCCCCAGCATTTT. This gives the protein CASSPPNQPQHF.

This chain uses TRBV28 with TRBJ2-5; D remains unclear. This CDR3 contains 11 residues. CDR1 and CDR2 (germline): MDHEN, SYDVKM. The V end was cut by 10 bases, the J end by 3 bases, with 9 bases between. Here the CDR3 DNA reads TGTGCCACCTGGTCAGAAGAGACCCAGTACTTC. Amino acid sequence: CATWSEETQYF.

The rearrangement joins TRBV27 to TRBJ2-3; no firm D call. Trimming took 0 bases from V and 2 from J, leaving 12 bases between them. CDR1 and CDR2 from the germline V gene are MNHEY and SMNVEV (reference sequence). This CDR3 comprises 16 residues. The CDR3 coding sequence is TGTGCCAGCAGTTTATCGTCAGGAGTCATCACAGATACGCAGTATTTT. It yields the protein CASSLSSGVITDTQYF.

The chain has TRBV30 and TRBJ1-5, with TRBD1 as a possible D gene (6 bases). Trimming took off 3 bases at V and 5 bases at J, with 14 bases between the two ends. Germline-derived CDR1 and CDR2 are GTSNPN and SVGIG (reference sequence). The CDR3 is 14 amino acids. The CDR3 nucleotides read TGTGCCTGGAGCGATACGAACAGGGATCAGCCCCAGCATTTT. It translates to CAWSDTNRDQPQHF.

A few counts support this clone. CDR3 sequence (DNA): TGTGCCAGCTCACCACCGGTATTAGCGGGAGACTACGAGCAGTACTTC. Translation gives CASSPPVLAGDYEQYF. The V call is TRBV18, the J call TRBJ2-7, with 9 nucleotides matching TRBD2. Germline assignment: CDR1 KGHSH and CDR2 LQKENI. Germline trimming cut 0 bases from V and 3 bases from J; bases unmatched to any gene: 6. The CDR3 has 16 residues.

This sequence joins TRBV5-1 and TRBJ1-3; D uncertain. The CDR3 loop spans 15 amino acids. The V end lost 7 bases, the J end lost 0 bases, and 14 bases lay between the germline ends. From germline, CDR1 is SGHRS and CDR2 YFSETQ. The CDR3 bases are TGCGCCAGCGCATACGACGGATCCTCTGGAAACACCATATATTTT. Translation gives CASAYDGSSGNTIYF.

J is TRBJ2-5 and V is TRBV4-3; the D gene is possibly TRBD1 (5 bases). V lost 0 bases to trimming and J lost 5 bases, with 13 bases between them. Germline V lookup: CDR1 LGHNA, CDR2 YSLEER. This CDR3 has 15 amino acids. CDR3 in amino acids: CASSQEVAGQETQYF. CDR3 in DNA: TGCGCCAGCAGCCAAGAAGTGGCAGGGCAGGAGACCCAGTACTTC.

Here the CDR3 DNA reads TGTGCCAGCAGTCCTGGACTAGCGGGAGGCATATCCTACAATGAGCAGTTCTTC. This codes for CASSPGLAGGISYNEQFF. This chain joins TRBV28 and TRBJ2-1; TRBD2 agrees at 14 bases. After removal of 5 bases from V and 1 base from J, the junction contained 7 bases not matched to a gene. Germline values: CDR1 MDHEN, CDR2 SYDVKM. This CDR3 comprises 18 residues.

The rearrangement joins TRBV5-4 to TRBJ2-7; 10 positions match TRBD2. Germline CDR1 is SGHNT and CDR2 is YYREEE (reference sequence). The CDR3 sequence is 15 residues long. The ends lost 2 bases at V and 0 bases at J; junction bases unmatched: 2. The CDR3 is CASSLLAGSSYEQYF. CDR3 bases: TGTGCCAGCAGCTTACTAGCGGGAAGCTCCTACGAGCAGTACTTC.

Notes on this clone: The same CDR3 can be traced to other DNA sequences in this sample. The V gene is TRBV18, the J gene TRBJ2-7; 11 nucleotides align to TRBD2. There are 14 residues in the CDR3. Germline loops: CDR1 KGHSH, CDR2 LQKENI. The V segment lost 4 bases and the J segment 1 base; nucleotides outside the gene matches: 0. Here the CDR3 reads CASSLAGGSYEQYF. The CDR3 nucleotides read TGTGCCAGCTCACTAGCGGGAGGGTCCTACGAGCAGTACTTC.

The chain carries TRBV14 and TRBJ1-5; D call uncertain. V was shortened by 4 bases and J by 9 bases, with 13 bases between the two germline ends. This CDR3 spans 13 amino acids. CDR1 and CDR2 from the germline V gene are SGHDN and FVKESK. Here the CDR3 reads CASSLSEWGPQHF. The DNA of the CDR3 is TGTGCCAGCAGCCTAAGCGAATGGGGGCCCCAGCATTTT.

The chain joins TRBV5-1 to TRBJ1-2; 7 bases fit TRBD1. After removal of 0 bases from V and 3 bases from J, the junction contained 5 bases not matched to a gene. The CDR3 consists of 15 residues. The V gene's germline CDR1 is SGHRS and CDR2 YFSETQ. The CDR3 bases are TGCGCCAGCAGCTTGGGAGGACAGGCCTACTATGGCTACACCTTC. This sequence encodes CASSLGGQAYYGYTF.

The rearrangement uses TRBV5-1 and TRBJ2-7; D uncertain. The CDR3 runs 13 residues. Between the trimmed V and J ends, which lost 0 bases and 1 base, there was a span of 5 bases. CDR1 is SGHRS and CDR2 is YFSETQ in the germline V gene. The chain's CDR3 is CASSLATSYEQYF. Here the CDR3 DNA reads TGCGCCAGCAGCTTGGCGACGTCCTACGAGCAGTACTTC.

The chain has TRBV12-5 and TRBJ1-3; D uncertain. Trimming took off 7 bases at V and 3 bases at J, with 4 bases between the two ends. The CDR3 loop spans 11 amino acids. The germline V gene encodes CDR1 LGHNT and CDR2 FRNRAP. The CDR3 spells CASAYGNTIYF. CDR3 sequence (DNA): TGTGCTAGTGCCTATGGAAACACCATATATTTT.

In its sample, this clone was seen once. The chain recombines TRBV18 with TRBJ2-5, with D perhaps being TRBD1 or TRBD2 (5 bases each). This CDR3 has 14 residues. Germline V gene sequence: CDR1 KGHSH, CDR2 LQKENI. Trimming removed 2 bases at V and 7 bases at J, with 14 bases between. The CDR3 sequence is CASSPVGGEGTQYF. CDR3 bases: TGTGCCAGCTCACCAGTTGGGGGAGAGGGGACCCAGTACTTC.

The V call is TRBV10-3, the J call TRBJ2-7; no clear D gene. The V gene lost 11 bases and the J gene lost 0 bases, with 14 bases spanning the gap. Germline V CDR1 and CDR2: ENHRY, SYGVKD. The CDR3 consists of 13 residues. CDR3 coding DNA: TGTGCCCTACAAGTGACTGTCTCCTACGAGCAGTACTTC. Protein product: CALQVTVSYEQYF.

CDR3 residues: CASTLSSGRSGEQFF. CDR3 coding DNA: TGTGCCAGCACCCTATCTAGCGGGAGATCGGGTGAGCAGTTCTTC. This sequence joins TRBV28 and TRBJ2-1; 10 bases fit TRBD2. The CDR3 length is 15 residues. The germline V gene encodes CDR1 MDHEN and CDR2 SYDVKM. Trimming removed 7 bases from V and 9 bases from J; junction bases left unmatched: 12.

The gene calls are TRBV5-1 and TRBJ1-2; 10 positions agree with TRBD1. J was trimmed by 9 bases and V by 4 bases; bases with no gene match: 12. CDR3 length: 15 amino acids. Germline V gives CDR1 SGHRS, CDR2 YFSETQ. CDR3 DNA: TGCGCCAGCAGCCAGTCCGGCGGGACAGGGGCCAGCTACACCTTC. The encoded protein is CASSQSGGTGASYTF.

This chain joins TRBV5-6 and TRBJ2-2; D is possibly TRBD1 or TRBD2 (6 bases each). V was shortened by 1 base and J by 3 bases, with 13 bases between the two germline ends. CDR1 is SGHDT and CDR2 is YYEEEE in the germline V gene. CDR3 length equals 16 residues. The CDR3 region has the DNA TGTGCCAGCAGCTTGTACGGGGGCGGCTACACCGGGGAGCTGTTTTTT. Residues: CASSLYGGGYTGELFF.

The V gene is TRBV5-5, the J gene TRBJ2-5; D is perhaps TRBD2 (6 bases). The V end lost 6 bases, the J end lost 1 base, and 16 bases lay between the germline ends. The CDR3 has 15 amino acids. Germline CDR1 reads SGHKS; CDR2 reads YYEKEE (reference sequence). CDR3 DNA: TGTGCCAGCATCCGGTATGGCGGGACCCAAGAGACCCAGTACTTC. Amino acids: CASIRYGGTQETQYF.

The chain links TRBV5-1 to TRBJ2-1; D call uncertain. The CDR3 is 14 amino acids. Between the trimmed V and J ends, which lost 2 bases and 3 bases, there was a span of 9 bases. The germline V gene has CDR1 SGHRS and CDR2 YFSETQ. CDR3 coding DNA: TGCGCCAGCAGCTTCCGGTCTAGCTACAATGAGCAGTTCTTC. Translation gives CASSFRSSYNEQFF.